Presented here are 11 T cell receptor beta chains from one specimen sequenced in a study of T cells after yellow fever vaccination. TCRdb re-analysed the 5' RACE reads in MiXCR, keeping a single row per CDR3 protein. The data contain about 320,000 distinct CDR3 sequences, over 3.5% of them singletons. Here the sequenced sample was PBMCs, taken 15 days after the yellow fever booster vaccination. Every receptor here comes from a man between 18 and 29 years old who received the YFV17D yellow fever vaccine.

The chain has TRBV10-2 and TRBJ2-5; 8 positions agree with TRBD1. Germline V gene data show CDR1 as WSHSY and CDR2 as SAAADI. Germline trimming cut 6 bases from V and 5 bases from J; bases unmatched to any gene: 11. This CDR3 is 15 amino acids long. CDR3: CASSGTGTGGETQYF. The CDR3 nucleotides read TGCGCCAGCAGCGGGACAGGAACAGGAGGGGAGACCCAGTACTTC.

Ten or more counts support this clonotype. The CDR3 region has the DNA TGTGCCAGCAGTTGGGGACAGGGGACCTACGAGCAGTACTTC. It yields the protein CASSWGQGTYEQYF. The V and J genes are TRBV6-5 and TRBJ2-7; 10 nucleotides agree with TRBD1. This CDR3 region has 14 residues. The ends lost 4 bases at V and 2 bases at J; junction bases unmatched: 2. Per the germline V gene, CDR1 is MNHEY and CDR2 is SVGAGI.

The chain uses TRBV6-1 and TRBJ1-2, with TRBD1 matching over 9 bases. The CDR3 is 16 amino acids. V shed 7 bases, J shed 2 bases, and the junction held 11 bases outside the gene matches. CDR1 and CDR2 (germline): MNHNS, SASEGT. This CDR3 reads CASTPGQGTLNYGYTF. DNA of the CDR3: TGTGCCAGCACCCCGGGACAGGGTACCTTGAACTATGGCTACACCTTC.

This clonotype was seen at least ten times. V and J are TRBV7-2 and TRBJ2-1; the D is unclear. Germline CDR1 and CDR2: SGHTA and FQGNSA. Trimming took 5 bases from V and 6 from J, leaving 8 bases between them. This CDR3 spans 12 amino acids. CDR3 DNA: TGTGCCAGCAGCCCCTGGGCCAATGAGCAGTTCTTC. Its protein product is CASSPWANEQFF.

This clonotype has just a few counts. This chain connects TRBV6-2 or TRBV6-3 to TRBJ2-5; TRBD1 matches at 8 bases. The CDR3 runs 15 residues. The germline gives CDR1 MNHEY, CDR2 SVGEGT. Germline trimming cut 8 bases from V and 5 bases from J; bases unmatched to any gene: 13. CDR3 in amino acids: CASRTGTHNRETQYF. CDR3 nucleotide sequence: TGTGCCAGCCGGACAGGGACCCACAATAGGGAGACCCAGTACTTC.

The chain uses TRBV4-2 and TRBJ2-2; D is unresolved. This CDR3 is built from 14 residues. The V end lost 0 bases, the J end lost 2 bases, and 4 bases lay between the germline ends. Per germline, CDR1 LGHNA and CDR2 YNFKEQ. The CDR3 reads CASSQEANTGELFF. In nucleotides, the CDR3 is TGTGCCAGCAGCCAAGAGGCAAACACCGGGGAGCTGTTTTTT.

This clonotype has a handful of counts. The chain recombines TRBV14 with TRBJ2-4; a weak D match, TRBD1 (6 bases). Germline assignment: CDR1 SGHDN and CDR2 FVKESK. The length of the CDR3 is 15 residues. The germline V and J ends were trimmed by 1 base and 5 bases, with 12 bases remaining between them. The CDR3 DNA reads as TGTGCCAGCAGCCAAGGGTGGGACATCCAAAACATTCAGTACTTC. This gives the protein CASSQGWDIQNIQYF.

The chain links TRBV4-3 to TRBJ1-1; maybe TRBD1 (6 bases). Per the germline V gene, CDR1 is LGHNA and CDR2 is YSLEER. With 0 bases removed from V and 10 bases from J, the gap between germline ends came to 18 bases. CDR3 length: 15 amino acids. This chain's CDR3 is CASSQDEGGSKRAFF. The CDR3 nucleotides are TGCGCCAGCAGCCAAGACGAGGGGGGCTCAAAAAGAGCTTTCTTT.

This clonotype was counted many times. The chain carries TRBV5-1 and TRBJ2-5; 9 bases agree with TRBD1. Germline lookup yields CDR1 SGHRS and CDR2 YFSETQ. J was trimmed by 5 bases and V by 5 bases; bases with no gene match: 13. This CDR3 comprises 16 residues. Written as DNA, the CDR3 is TGCGCCAGCAGGGGCCGGTGGACAGGGGCTTGGGAGACCCAGTACTTC. Its protein is CASRGRWTGAWETQYF.

This clonotype was seen at least ten times. The chain combines TRBV20-1 with TRBJ1-4; D perhaps matches TRBD1 (5 bases). Trimming stripped 0 bases from V and 4 bases from J, with 12 bases between. The CDR3 covers 15 residues. Germline CDR1 DFQATT, CDR2 SNEGSKA (reference sequence). The CDR3 DNA reads as TGCAGTGCTAGAGATGGGACGGGCTTTAATGAAAAACTGTTTTTT. Protein product: CSARDGTGFNEKLFF.

The chain has TRBV20-1 and TRBJ2-5; TRBD2 aligns across 8 bases. CDR1 is DFQATT, CDR2 SNEGSKA, per germline (reference sequence). The V segment lost 3 bases and the J segment 3 bases; nucleotides outside the gene matches: 9. This CDR3 has 15 amino acids. CDR3 amino acids: CSASAGGSYEETQYF. As DNA, the CDR3 is TGCAGTGCTAGCGCGGGGGGTTCTTATGAAGAGACCCAGTACTTC.